The source of this T cell receptor (beta chain) is a study of early T cells in non-severe SARS-CoV-2 infection. This CDR3 is 14 amino acids long. V lost 4 bases to trimming and J lost 9 bases; unmatched junction nucleotides: 6. Germline V gene lookup returns CDR1 SQVTM and CDR2 ANQGSEA. Using its own MiXCR run on the 5' RACE reads, TCRdb lists one record per CDR3 protein. The sample consists of 30,000 to 40,000 distinct CDR3 sequences, more than 5% of them appearing once. This clonotype was observed at least ten times. Sequencing used whole blood. This rearrangement joins TRBV29-1 to TRBJ2-1, with 13 bases fitting TRBD2. The sequence was obtained from an adult who was a healthcare worker with PCR-confirmed SARS-CoV-2 infection or an uninfected control (not recorded which). The CDR3 is CSVGGTSGEIEQFF. CDR3 coding DNA: TGCAGCGTTGGGGGGACTAGCGGGGAGATTGAGCAGTTCTTC.